This T cell receptor (beta chain) was recovered during a study of HIV-infected patients and healthy controls (dated by TCRdb to 2013 to 2014). Some background on the complete study: Although they stayed below normal ranges, CD4 counts in 14 of 16 patients rose modestly but significantly after three months of therapy. CD8 counts did not change consistently during early therapy, while the CD4:CD8 ratio increased slightly. Relative to controls, total CDR3 counts per chain did not differ significantly, and patients lacked overall T-cell lymphocytopenia. The study asked whether deep sequencing of the TCR repertoire from small blood samples of HIV patients could detect immune perturbation and reconstitution. After a further year of therapy, viral load was undetectable in all patients, having already become undetectable in about 65% of the 16 patients by the second bleed.

The CDR3 runs 15 amino acids, cysteine and phenylalanine included. The DNA shown is the 45-base CDR3, in frame from base 1. Trimming removed 6 bases from V and 5 bases from J, leaving 19 bases between the germline ends. Since whole blood was used without any cell fractionation, the repertoire reflected all peripheral T cells in unsorted form. An approximately 2.6 ml sample of peripheral blood was drawn into Tempus tubes for RNA extraction. The study enrolled HIV-infected adults who had not yet received antiretroviral therapy and were about to begin treatment, and it processed the first sixteen eligible patients. Patients with febrile or AIDS-related illness, tumors, hepatitis B or C coinfection, immunomodulatory therapy, recent vaccination or treatment interruptions were excluded from enrollment. The TURBO-DNase kit was used to remove leftover genomic DNA, and GLOBINclear was used to deplete globin mRNA. The study collected pretreatment blood from HIV-infected patients just before antiretroviral therapy was started.

This clonotype was counted at least ten times. The target of this receptor is not known. The record has no base qualities; no much larger clone is one base away. Here is what the overall study found, with its caveats: Alpha-chain CDR3s from MAIT cells appeared at high frequency in healthy controls but were severely depleted in HIV+ repertoires. Size-matched repertoire data did not replicate the apparent post-therapy recovery of the Gini index in HIV-infected patients. Differing numbers of distinct sequences in patients and controls hindered comparison, and size-matching assigned excessive weight to rare events in the HIV-infected data. HIV-infected repertoires showed significantly elevated mean Gini indices relative to controls, which possibly reflects oligoclonality. The pairing of alpha and beta chains was not determined in the samples. Eight alpha and eight beta V genes showed significantly different mean usage between HIV-infected patients and controls. Roughly threefold more distinct CDR3s and higher Shannon diversity were observed in healthy control repertoires than in untreated HIV+ repertoires. Processing included only sixteen HIV-infected individuals, and this was regarded by the authors as a major limit on how widely the findings apply. Healthy controls shared more CDR3s between individuals than HIV+ patients, by Jaccard index and by count of highly shared sequences. Sequencing depth was restricted by the use of whole blood, which also prevented the dynamics of distinct T-cell subpopulations from being separated. Most CMV-associated CDR3s became more frequent during therapy, although their change was not significant, whereas HIV-associated CDR3s showed a significant decrease in frequency. The observed differences in diversity were not explained by the slight differences in age and sex profiles between the study cohorts. In the study, no determination of donor HLA types was made.

SuperScript III was used to reverse transcribe 500 ng RNA with primers targeting the alpha and beta constant regions. Separate alpha and beta chain libraries were generated by chain-specific third strand synthesis with multiplexing indices. To avoid primer bias, the protocol used one single primer pair to amplify every rearrangement within a chain, and the protocol also attached molecular barcodes to each cDNA molecule. Purified cDNA was ligated with T4 RNA Ligase 1 onto a 5' RACE adapter bearing a random hexamer and the SP2 sequencing primer site. Second strand synthesis was primed from the SP2 site with Phusion polymerase, using slow temperature ramps to favor optimal annealing. Two random hexamer sequences, both added before amplification and joined together, made up the 12-nucleotide barcode of each molecule. A short first PCR added P5 and P7 adapter elements plus a second index, followed by an approximately 24-cycle amplification PCR with P5s and P7 primers. The libraries went through approximately 26 PCR cycles in total, were quantified on a Qubit, were sized on a Bioanalyzer, and were diluted to around 4.4 nM. Normalized libraries were sequenced on an Illumina MiSeq with 2 x 250 paired-end kits. Into around 9.9 ul Tris-Cl, the reverse transcription reactions were eluted following cleanup on MinElute columns. The adapter ligations were run for around 23 hours at 16 degrees C, and AMPure XP beads at a 1:1 ratio were afterwards used to clean them. Processing in the source paper ran as follows. A modified Decombinator that output V, J, insert and barcode information was used to process the demultiplexed FASTQ files. Sequences that shared a barcode but differed from the dominant sequence were discarded as errors, and original cDNA molecules were estimated by counting barcodes clustered at Levenshtein distance 3. For downstream analyses, the R packages ineq, vegan, igraph and RCytoscape were used, along with IMGT nomenclature and CDR3 definitions. The authors computed V gene usage over distinct sequences and counted each TCR a single time to avoid skew from clonal expansion. Within a donor, similarity networks joined unique CDR3 amino acid sequences in every case where two of them were separated by a single Levenshtein edit. The authors compiled published HIV-specific CDR3s (around 88 alpha, several hundred beta) and CMV-specific CDR3s (approximately 13 alpha, about 250 beta) and searched for them in the repertoires. Random subsampling to size-matched repertoires demonstrated that the decreased diversity in patients did not result from their lower sequence numbers. The public reads were quality trimmed at Q25 with fastp and then assembled into clones with MiXCR by TCRdb, keeping productive beta chains. Each entry merges the rows of one CDR3 protein and shows their most common DNA and genes. In this record, the V and J calls reflect TCRdb's handling and not the investigators' own analysis. The sample yields approximately 9,600 distinct CDR3 sequences; roughly 4.8% were counted once. The ten largest account for more than 12% of the sample.

The source of this sequence is an adult with HIV infection. The sequencing here drew on blood, taken before antiretroviral therapy. Here the chain combines TRBV6-7 and TRBJ1-1; matching of 6 bases hints at TRBD1 as the D gene. TRBV6-7 is treated as an ORF (open reading frame) with a function not yet certain. For the CDR3, the sequence is CASRRGTEYRTEAFF. The DNA sequence follows: TGTGCCAGCAGGAGGGGGACGGAGTACCGTACTGAAGCTTTCTTT.